The clone carrying this TCR beta chain has only a few counts. Its antigen is currently unknown. The trim removed 4 bases at V and 6 bases at J, leaving 4 bases unmatched. CDR1 SQVTM and CDR2 ANQGSEA come from the germline V gene. This CDR3 spans 12 amino acids. This entry is derived from a study of cytomegalovirus exposure and HLA in healthy donors. Broader study findings: Reported findings show TCR beta sequences accurately forecast HLA-A and HLA-B alleles in most subjects. Earlier analysis looked at TCR beta V segments, and most were productive about 90% or about 30% of the time.

Researchers ran the PCR with 60 Vbeta and 13 Jbeta primers. Clones were read by immunoSEQ multiplex PCR, and TCRdb kept only the in-frame ones, dropping some. The repertoire has roughly 100,000 clones, about 13% of them found once; the top ten carry around 16%. The sequence was collected from a man in his forties or fifties in good health and CMV-seropositive. This chain joins TRBV29-1 and TRBJ2-3, with 7 nucleotides matching TRBD2. Input material: PBMCs. The chain's CDR3 is CSVAGRGDTQYF. In DNA form, the CDR3 reads TGCAGCGTTGCAGGGAGGGGCGATACGCAGTATTTT.